Listed below are T cell receptor beta chains from one sample, sequenced in a study of cytomegalovirus exposure and HLA in healthy donors. Produced via immunoSEQ multiplex PCR; TCRdb's table is partial and in-frame only. The table has more than 100,000 clones, roughly 80% seen once. The sample consisted of PBMCs. Source of these receptors: a female donor in good health and CMV-seropositive. CDR3s include the opening cysteine and the closing phenylalanine or tryptophan. A D gene is named only where the DNA matches it firmly. For some rows the clone size is stated as once, few or many, or as a class when expanded; others skip it.

CDR3aa	CDR3nt	v_gene	abundance	j_gene	d_gene
CATSRLPGDLGNEQFF	TGTGCCACCAGCAGACTACCCGGGGATCTAGGCAATGAGCAGTTCTTC	TRBV15	.	TRBJ2-1	.
CASSSTGSGGGEAFF	TGTGCCAGCAGTTCAACAGGGTCGGGAGGGGGTGAAGCTTTCTTT	TRBV6-6	.	TRBJ1-1	.
CASSSRPHSNQPQHF	TGTGCCAGCAGTTCGCGCCCGCATAGCAATCAGCCCCAGCATTTT	TRBV27	.	TRBJ1-5	.
CASRFSQTGTGYTF	TGTGCCAGCAGGTTCTCACAGACAGGGACCGGCTACACCTTC	TRBV7-9	.	TRBJ1-2	TRBD1
CASSMIGQGNSPLHF	TGTGCCAGTAGTATGATAGGACAGGGAAATTCACCCCTCCACTTT	TRBV19	.	TRBJ1-6	TRBD1
CSVEDQTGNTEAFF	TGCAGCGTTGAAGACCAAACAGGGAACACTGAAGCTTTCTTT	TRBV29-1	.	TRBJ1-1	.
CAWSVSRLLGNTIYF	TGTGCCTGGAGTGTATCCAGGCTCCTTGGAAACACCATATATTTT	TRBV30	.	TRBJ1-3	.
CANKPRGQENTEAFF	TGCGCCAACAAACCGAGGGGACAGGAAAACACTGAAGCTTTCTTT	TRBV10-1	few	TRBJ1-1	TRBD1
CSVEDPPGQGSEKLFF	TGCAGCGTTGAAGATCCTCCGGGACAGGGTAGCGAAAAACTGTTTTTT	TRBV29-1	once	TRBJ1-4	TRBD1
CASNRGANTEAFF	TGTGCCAGCAACAGGGGCGCGAACACTGAAGCTTTCTTT	TRBV27	.	TRBJ1-1	TRBD1
CSVTGTGGASYNEQFF	TGCAGCGTTACCGGGACAGGGGGCGCGTCCTACAATGAGCAGTTCTTC	TRBV29-1	.	TRBJ2-1	TRBD1
CASSPQQTLNSPLHF	TGTGCCAGCAGCCCGCAGCAGACTCTGAATTCACCCCTCCACTTT	TRBV7-6	.	TRBJ1-6	.
CASSFSERGRGPLHF	TGTGCCAGCAGTTTTTCCGAGCGGGGACGGGGGCCCCTCCACTTT	TRBV27	.	TRBJ1-6	.
CASSLRTGARRGYTF	TGTGCCAGCAGCCTTCGGACAGGCGCCAGGAGGGGCTACACCTTC	TRBV5-4	.	TRBJ1-2	TRBD1
CASSTRTSGNEQFF	TGTGCCAGCAGCACCCGGACTAGCGGCAATGAGCAGTTCTTC	TRBV7-2	.	TRBJ2-1	TRBD2
CASGSAGGRETQYF	TGTGCCAGCGGATCCGCGGGGGGGCGAGAGACCCAGTACTTC	TRBV28	once	TRBJ2-5	TRBD2
CASSLAGDGYTF	TGCGCCAGCAGCTTGGCAGGGGATGGCTACACCTTC	TRBV5-1	.	TRBJ1-2	.
CATSRRDSFSPLHF	TGTGCCACCAGCCGCCGGGACAGTTTTTCACCCCTCCACTTT	TRBV15	.	TRBJ1-6	TRBD1
CASSEPQGPEAFF	TGTGCCAGCAGCGAGCCGCAGGGCCCTGAAGCTTTCTTT	TRBV4-2	.	TRBJ1-1	.
CASSVVGRDTGELFF	TGTGCCAGCAGCGTAGTAGGGAGGGACACCGGGGAGCTGTTTTTT	TRBV9	.	TRBJ2-2	TRBD2
CASSSGWGDYGYTF	TGCGCCAGCAGCTCCGGGTGGGGGGACTATGGCTACACCTTC	TRBV5-1	.	TRBJ1-2	.
CASSPPRTGGYGYTF	TGTGCCAGCAGTCCCCCCCGGACAGGTGGCTATGGCTACACCTTC	TRBV27	.	TRBJ1-2	TRBD1
CASSLAGLAKETYEQYF	TGTGCCAGCAGCTTAGCGGGTCTAGCGAAAGAAACCTACGAGCAGTACTTC	TRBV7-7	.	TRBJ2-7	.
CASSATGQGKTQYF	TGTGCCAGCAGCGCAACGGGACAGGGAAAGACCCAGTACTTC	TRBV9	.	TRBJ2-5	TRBD1
CASSEERVQHF	TGTGCCAGCAGTGAAGAACGGGTCCAACATTTT	TRBV6-1	few	TRBJ1-5	.
CATSREEVGWLGNEQFF	TGTGCCACCAGCAGAGAGGAGGTAGGGTGGTTGGGCAATGAGCAGTTCTTC	TRBV15	.	TRBJ2-1	.
CASSRTDTQYF	TGTGCCAGCAGCCGTACAGATACGCAGTATTTT	TRBV6-6	.	TRBJ2-3	.
CAISGYRDYGYTF	TGTGCCATCAGTGGGTACAGAGACTATGGCTACACCTTC	TRBV10-3	.	TRBJ1-2	.
CAWSTINRVSNEKLFF	TGTGCCTGGAGTACTATCAACAGGGTCTCTAACGAAAAACTGTTTTTT	TRBV30	.	TRBJ1-4	.
CASSINSAGGNTGELFF	TGTGCCAGCAGCATCAATTCGGCGGGGGGGAACACCGGGGAGCTGTTTTTT	TRBV7-8	.	TRBJ2-2	TRBD2
CAIRAGTGGDYGYTF	TGTGCCATCAGGGCCGGGACAGGGGGCGACTATGGCTACACCTTC	TRBV10-3	.	TRBJ1-2	TRBD1
CASSPGQGATPYNSPLHF	TGCGCCAGCAGCCCGGGACAGGGGGCTACCCCCTATAATTCACCCCTCCACTTT	TRBV5-1	.	TRBJ1-6	TRBD1